This section outlines one T cell receptor beta chain sequence together with its context. What it binds is unknown. Time point described: blood 2 weeks post-SBRT. Treatment described: 15 Gy SBRT to primary tumor, nephrectomy 4 weeks later. The record originates from a study of radiation and T cells in renal cell carcinoma. In the study overall: Nephrectomy followed 15 Gy stereotactic body radiation by 4 weeks. Study conclusions and caveats: From baseline, blood top tumor clonotypes peaked at 2 weeks post-radiation.

V lost 2 bases, J lost 4 bases, and 3 bases stayed unmatched. There are 15 residues in the CDR3. Per germline, CDR1 SGHTA and CDR2 FQGNSA. Generated by immunoSEQ multiplex PCR, the TCRdb table keeps only in-frame clones and is missing some. The table records about 150,000 clones, about 87% of them present only once. The chain couples TRBV7-2 to TRBJ2-1; 9 nucleotides match TRBD2. The clonotype comes from a woman aged 45-65 years with renal cell carcinoma. The specimen was blood, collected from a patient whose treatment included radiotherapy and nephrectomy. As DNA, the CDR3 is TGTGCCAGCAGCTTACTAGCGGGGAATTACAATGAGCAGTTCTTC. Amino acids: CASSLLAGNYNEQFF.